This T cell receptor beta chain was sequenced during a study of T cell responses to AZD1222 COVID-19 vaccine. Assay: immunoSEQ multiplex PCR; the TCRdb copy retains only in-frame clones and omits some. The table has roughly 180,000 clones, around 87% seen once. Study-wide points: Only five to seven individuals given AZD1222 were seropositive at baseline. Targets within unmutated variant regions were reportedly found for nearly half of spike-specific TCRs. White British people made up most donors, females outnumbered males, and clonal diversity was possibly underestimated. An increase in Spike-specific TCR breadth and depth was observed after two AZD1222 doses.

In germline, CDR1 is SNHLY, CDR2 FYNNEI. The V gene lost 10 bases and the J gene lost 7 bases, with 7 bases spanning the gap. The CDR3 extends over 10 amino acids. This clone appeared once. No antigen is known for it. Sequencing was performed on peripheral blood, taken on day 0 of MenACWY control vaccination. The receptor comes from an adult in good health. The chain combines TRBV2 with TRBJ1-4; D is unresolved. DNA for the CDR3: TGTGCCACGGGCGGTGAAAAACTGTTTTTT. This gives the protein CATGGEKLFF.